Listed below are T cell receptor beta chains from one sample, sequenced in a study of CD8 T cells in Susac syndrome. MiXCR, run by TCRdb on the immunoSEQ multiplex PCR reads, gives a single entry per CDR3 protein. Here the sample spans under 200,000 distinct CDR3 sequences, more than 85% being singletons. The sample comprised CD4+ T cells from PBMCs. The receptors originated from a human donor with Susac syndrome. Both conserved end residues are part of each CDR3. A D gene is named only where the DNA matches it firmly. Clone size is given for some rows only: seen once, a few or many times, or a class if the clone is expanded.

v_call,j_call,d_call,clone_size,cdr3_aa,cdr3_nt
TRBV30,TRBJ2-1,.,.,CAWSGGPTRKQFF,TGTGCCTGGAGCGGGGGGCCCACCCGCAAGCAGTTCTTC
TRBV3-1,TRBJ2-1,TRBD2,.,CASSQNIGRGNEQFF,TGTGCCAGCAGCCAAAACATAGGGAGGGGCAATGAGCAGTTCTTC
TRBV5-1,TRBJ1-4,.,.,CASSPGSFEEKLFF,TGCGCCAGCAGCCCAGGGAGTTTTGAGGAAAAACTGTTTTTT
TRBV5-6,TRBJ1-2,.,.,CASRPGTQNYGYTF,TGTGCCAGCAGACCCGGGACACAAAACTATGGCTACACCTTC
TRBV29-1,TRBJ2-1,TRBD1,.,CSVEQGAYNEQFF,TGCAGCGTAGAACAGGGGGCCTACAATGAGCAGTTCTTC
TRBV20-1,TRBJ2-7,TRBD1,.,CSADPDRGPSEQYF,TGCAGTGCTGACCCGGACAGGGGACCCTCGGAGCAGTACTTC
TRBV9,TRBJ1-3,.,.,CASSARPQGNSGNTIYF,TGTGCCAGCAGCGCAAGACCTCAGGGGAACTCTGGAAACACCATATATTTT
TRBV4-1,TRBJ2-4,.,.,CASSPGAVQGLAKNIQYF,TGCGCCAGCAGCCCAGGGGCGGTGCAGGGCTTAGCCAAAAACATTCAGTACTTC
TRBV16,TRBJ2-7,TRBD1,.,CASSRQGKNEQYF,TGTGCCAGCAGCCGACAGGGGAAAAACGAGCAGTACTTC
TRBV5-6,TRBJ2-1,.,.,CASRIIGSRQFF,TGTGCCAGCAGGATCATCGGGAGTCGGCAGTTCTTC
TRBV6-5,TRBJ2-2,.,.,CASSYFPGSGELFF,TGTGCCAGCAGTTATTTTCCTGGGTCCGGGGAGCTGTTTTTT
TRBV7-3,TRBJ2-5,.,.,CASSRERPETQYF,TGTGCCAGCAGCCGTGAGAGGCCGGAGACCCAGTACTTC
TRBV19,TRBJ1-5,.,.,CASSIQGESQPQHF,TGTGCCAGTAGTATCCAGGGAGAGAGTCAGCCCCAGCATTTT
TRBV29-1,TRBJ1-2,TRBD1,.,CSVVPRQGSYGYTF,TGCAGCGTTGTCCCTCGACAGGGTAGCTATGGCTACACCTTC
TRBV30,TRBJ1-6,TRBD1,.,CAWSDKGAGYNSPLHF,TGTGCCTGGAGTGATAAGGGGGCTGGTTATAATTCACCCCTCCACTTT
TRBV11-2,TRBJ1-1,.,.,CASRPHRAANTEAFF,TGTGCCAGCAGACCCCACAGGGCAGCGAACACTGAAGCTTTCTTT
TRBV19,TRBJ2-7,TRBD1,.,CASRKGQVLEDEQYF,TGTGCCAGTAGAAAAGGACAGGTTTTAGAGGACGAGCAGTACTTC
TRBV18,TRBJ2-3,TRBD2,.,CASSPRSGGAGDTQYF,TGTGCCAGCTCACCACGTTCCGGGGGGGCCGGAGATACGCAGTATTTT
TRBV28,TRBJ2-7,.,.,CASSLSVREQYF,TGTGCCAGCAGTTTATCGGTTAGAGAACAGTACTTC
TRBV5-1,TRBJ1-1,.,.,CASSLARGKAEAFF,TGCGCCAGCAGCTTGGCCAGGGGTAAAGCTGAAGCTTTCTTT
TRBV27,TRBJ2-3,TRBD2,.,CASSRGLAGVPRSDTQYF,TGTGCCAGCAGCCGGGGACTAGCGGGAGTCCCCAGGTCAGATACGCAGTATTTT
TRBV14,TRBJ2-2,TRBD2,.,CASSRSGLAGRNTGELFF,TGTGCCAGCAGCCGATCGGGACTAGCGGGGAGGAACACCGGGGAGCTGTTTTTT
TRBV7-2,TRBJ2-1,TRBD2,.,CASSPRGLAGGEGRQFF,TGTGCCAGCAGCCCACGGGGACTAGCGGGGGGGGAAGGGAGGCAGTTCTTC
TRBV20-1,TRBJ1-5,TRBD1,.,CSAYADRGHQPQHF,TGCAGTGCTTACGCGGACAGGGGGCATCAGCCCCAGCATTTT
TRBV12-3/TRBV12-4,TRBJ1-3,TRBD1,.,CASRVGQGAGNTIYF,TGTGCCAGCAGGGTGGGACAGGGGGCTGGAAACACCATATATTTT
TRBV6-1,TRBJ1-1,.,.,CASTRGGLDTEAFF,TGTGCCAGCACACGAGGAGGGTTGGACACTGAAGCTTTCTTT
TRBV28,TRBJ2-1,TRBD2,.,CASSPGGTPPRFF,TGTGCCAGCAGTCCGGGAGGGACTCCCCCCCGGTTCTTC
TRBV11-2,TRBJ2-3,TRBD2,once,CASSSAGTSGTDTQYF,TGTGCCAGCAGCTCGGCCGGGACTAGCGGCACAGATACGCAGTATTTT
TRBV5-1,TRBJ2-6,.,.,CASSLEQSGANVLTF,TGCGCCAGCAGCTTGGAGCAGTCTGGGGCCAACGTCCTGACTTTC
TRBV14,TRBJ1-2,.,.,CASRASGRTYGYTF,TGTGCCAGCAGGGCCTCCGGGAGGACCTATGGCTACACCTTC
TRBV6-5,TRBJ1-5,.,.,CASSPQIYSNQPQHF,TGTGCCAGCAGTCCACAGATTTATAGCAATCAGCCCCAGCATTTT
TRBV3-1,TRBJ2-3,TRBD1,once,CASSPWQGADTQYF,TGTGCCAGCAGCCCCTGGCAGGGGGCAGATACGCAGTATTTT
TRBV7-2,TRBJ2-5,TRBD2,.,CASSLRGGAGETQYF,TGTGCCAGCAGCCTACGCGGGGGGGCCGGGGAGACCCAGTACTTC
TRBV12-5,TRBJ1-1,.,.,CASGPGGNTEAFF,TGTGCTAGTGGCCCGGGAGGAAACACTGAAGCTTTCTTT
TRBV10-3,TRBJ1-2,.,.,CAISGDVNYGYTF,TGTGCCATCAGTGGGGACGTCAACTATGGCTACACCTTC
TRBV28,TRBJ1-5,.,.,CASSEYQPQHF,TGTGCCAGCAGCGAGTATCAGCCCCAGCATTTT
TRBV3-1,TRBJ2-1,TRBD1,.,CASSQDLPGTGGNNEQFF,TGTGCCAGCAGCCAAGATCTCCCCGGGACAGGGGGCAACAATGAGCAGTTCTTC
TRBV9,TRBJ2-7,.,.,CASSVAQFADEQYF,TGTGCCAGCAGCGTAGCCCAATTCGCGGACGAGCAGTACTTC
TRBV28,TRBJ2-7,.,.,CASSFVTGLNEQYF,TGTGCCAGCAGTTTTGTAACAGGGTTAAACGAGCAGTACTTC
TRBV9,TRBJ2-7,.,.,CASSVASFPYEQYF,TGTGCCAGCAGCGTCGCTAGTTTTCCCTACGAGCAGTACTTC
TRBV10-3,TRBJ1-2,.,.,CAISETDNYGYTF,TGTGCCATCAGTGAGACAGATAACTATGGCTACACCTTC
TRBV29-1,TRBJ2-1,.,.,CRRARNEQFF,TGCAGGCGGGCCCGGAATGAGCAGTTCTTC
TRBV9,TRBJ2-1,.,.,CASSVAPQNNEQFF,TGTGCCAGCAGCGTAGCTCCCCAGAACAATGAGCAGTTCTTC
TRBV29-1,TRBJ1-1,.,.,CSVGGPPNTEAFF,TGCAGCGTTGGCGGCCCCCCGAACACTGAAGCTTTCTTT
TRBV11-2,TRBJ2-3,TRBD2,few,CASSTKLTSGVTDTQYF,TGTGCCAGCAGCACGAAGCTTACTAGCGGGGTCACAGATACGCAGTATTTT
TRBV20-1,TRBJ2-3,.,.,CSARGGRRDSTDTQYF,TGCAGTGCTAGAGGGGGTAGGCGGGATAGCACAGATACGCAGTATTTT
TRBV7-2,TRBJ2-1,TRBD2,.,CASTRTSGMSWDNEQFF,TGTGCCAGCACCCGGACTAGCGGGATGAGTTGGGACAATGAGCAGTTCTTC
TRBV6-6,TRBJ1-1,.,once,CASQPRGGNTEAFF,TGTGCCAGCCAACCGAGGGGGGGAAACACTGAAGCTTTCTTT